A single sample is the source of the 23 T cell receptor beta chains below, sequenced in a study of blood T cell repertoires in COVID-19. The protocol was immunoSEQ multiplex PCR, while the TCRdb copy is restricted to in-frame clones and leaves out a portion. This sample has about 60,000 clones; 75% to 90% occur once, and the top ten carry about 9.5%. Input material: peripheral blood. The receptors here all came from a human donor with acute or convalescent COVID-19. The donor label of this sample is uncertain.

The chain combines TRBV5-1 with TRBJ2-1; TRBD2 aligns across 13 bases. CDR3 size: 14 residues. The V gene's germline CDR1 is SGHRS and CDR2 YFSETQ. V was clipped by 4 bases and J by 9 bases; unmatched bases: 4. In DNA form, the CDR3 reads TGCGCCAGCAGCGGACTAGCGGGAGAGGGTGAGCAGTTCTTC. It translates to CASSGLAGEGEQFF.

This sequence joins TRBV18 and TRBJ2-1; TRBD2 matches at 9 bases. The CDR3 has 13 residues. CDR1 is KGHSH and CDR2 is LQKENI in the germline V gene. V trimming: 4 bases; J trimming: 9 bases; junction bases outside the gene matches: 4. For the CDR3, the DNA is TGTGCCAGCTCACGGGGACTAGCAGGTGAGCAGTTCTTC. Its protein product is CASSRGLAGEQFF.

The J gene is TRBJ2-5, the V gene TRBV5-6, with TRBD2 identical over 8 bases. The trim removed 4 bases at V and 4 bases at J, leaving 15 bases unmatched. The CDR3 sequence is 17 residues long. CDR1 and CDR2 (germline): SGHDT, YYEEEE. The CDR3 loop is CASSPGPPGLVRETQYF. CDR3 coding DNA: TGTGCCAGCAGCCCAGGTCCACCGGGACTAGTGCGAGAGACCCAGTACTTC.

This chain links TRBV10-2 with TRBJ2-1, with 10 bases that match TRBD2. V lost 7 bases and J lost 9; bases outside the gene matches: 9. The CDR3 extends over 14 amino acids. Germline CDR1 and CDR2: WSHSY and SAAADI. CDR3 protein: CASIPAGGPGEQFF. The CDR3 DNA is TGCGCCAGCATCCCAGCGGGGGGGCCAGGTGAGCAGTTCTTC.

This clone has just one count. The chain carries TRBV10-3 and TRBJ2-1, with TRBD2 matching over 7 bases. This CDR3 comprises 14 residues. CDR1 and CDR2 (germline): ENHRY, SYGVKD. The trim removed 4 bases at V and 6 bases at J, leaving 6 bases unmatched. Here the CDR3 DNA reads TGTGCCATCAGTGGGACTAGATCCGGCAATGAGCAGTTCTTC. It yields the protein CAISGTRSGNEQFF.

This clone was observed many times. This chain's CDR3 is CASSSHGQGSTEAFF. The CDR3 bases are TGTGCCAGCTCCTCCCATGGACAGGGATCCACTGAAGCTTTCTTT. The chain is built from TRBV6-5 and TRBJ1-1; 8 bases agree with TRBD1. After removal of 8 bases from V and 4 bases from J, the junction contained 12 bases not matched to a gene. Germline V gene sequence: CDR1 MNHEY, CDR2 SVGAGI. The CDR3 is 15 amino acids.

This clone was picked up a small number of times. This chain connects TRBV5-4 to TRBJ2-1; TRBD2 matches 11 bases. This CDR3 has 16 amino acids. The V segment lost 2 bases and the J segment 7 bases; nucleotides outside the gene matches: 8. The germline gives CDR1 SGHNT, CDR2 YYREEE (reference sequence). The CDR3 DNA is TGTGCCAGCAGCTTTAGACTAGCGGGGAGTGGGAATGAGCAGTTCTTC. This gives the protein CASSFRLAGSGNEQFF. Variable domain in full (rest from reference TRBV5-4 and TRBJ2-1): ETGVTQSPTHLIKTRGQQVTLRCSSQSGHNTVSWYQQALGQGPQFIFQYYREEENGRGNFPPRFSGLQFPNYSSELNVNALELDDSALYLCASSFRLAGSGNEQFFGPGTRLTVL.

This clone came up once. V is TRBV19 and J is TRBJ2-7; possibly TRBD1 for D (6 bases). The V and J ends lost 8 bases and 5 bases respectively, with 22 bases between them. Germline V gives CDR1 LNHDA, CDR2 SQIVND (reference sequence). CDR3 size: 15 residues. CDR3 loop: CASRLRGGIENEQYF. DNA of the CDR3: TGTGCCAGTCGATTGCGAGGGGGTATCGAGAACGAGCAGTACTTC.

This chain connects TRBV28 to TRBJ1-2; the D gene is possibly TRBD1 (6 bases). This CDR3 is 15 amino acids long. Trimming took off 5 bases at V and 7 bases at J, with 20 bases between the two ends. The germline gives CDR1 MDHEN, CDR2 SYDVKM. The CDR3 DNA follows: TGTGCCAGCAGTCTCACGACAGGATTAAATGGTGGCTACACCTTC. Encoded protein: CASSLTTGLNGGYTF.

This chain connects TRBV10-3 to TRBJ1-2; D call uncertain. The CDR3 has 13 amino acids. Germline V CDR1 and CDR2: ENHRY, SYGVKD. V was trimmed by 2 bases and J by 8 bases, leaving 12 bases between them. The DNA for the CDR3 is TGTGCCATCAGTGAGGCACGGGTGTGGGGCTACACCTTC. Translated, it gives CAISEARVWGYTF.

The CDR3 DNA follows: TGTGCCAGCCACAGGGACCGTAGCAATCAGCCCCAGCATTTT. Its protein product is CASHRDRSNQPQHF. This rearrangement joins TRBV28 to TRBJ1-5, with D possibly matching TRBD1 (6 bases). The CDR3 consists of 14 residues. With 8 bases removed from V and 0 bases from J, the gap between germline ends came to 11 bases. Germline CDR1 and CDR2: MDHEN and SYDVKM. The full variable domain, rest sourced from reference TRBV28 and TRBJ1-5, is DVKVTQSSRYLVKRTGEKVFLECVQDMDHENMFWYRQDPGLGLRLIYFSYDVKMKEKGDIPEGYSVSREKKERFSLILESASTNQTSMYLCASHRDRSNQPQHFGDGTRLSIL.

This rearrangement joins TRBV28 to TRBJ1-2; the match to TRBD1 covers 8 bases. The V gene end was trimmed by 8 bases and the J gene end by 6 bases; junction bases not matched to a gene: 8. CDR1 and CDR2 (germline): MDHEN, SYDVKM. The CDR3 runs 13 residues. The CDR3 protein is CASSIQGGNGYTF. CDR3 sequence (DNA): TGTGCCAGCTCCATACAGGGGGGGAATGGCTACACCTTC.

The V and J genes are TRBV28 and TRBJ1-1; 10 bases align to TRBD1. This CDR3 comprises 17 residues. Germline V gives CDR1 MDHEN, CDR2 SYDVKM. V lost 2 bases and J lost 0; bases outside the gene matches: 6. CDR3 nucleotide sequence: TGTGCCAGCAGTTTAATTGGGACAGGGGCGATGAACACTGAAGCTTTCTTT. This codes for CASSLIGTGAMNTEAFF.

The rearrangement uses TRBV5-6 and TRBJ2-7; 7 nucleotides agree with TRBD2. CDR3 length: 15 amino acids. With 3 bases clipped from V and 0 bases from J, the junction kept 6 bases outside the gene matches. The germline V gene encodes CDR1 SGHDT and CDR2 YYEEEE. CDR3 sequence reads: CASSYRTSFSYEQYF. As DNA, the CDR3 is TGTGCCAGCAGCTACCGGACTAGTTTCTCCTACGAGCAGTACTTC.

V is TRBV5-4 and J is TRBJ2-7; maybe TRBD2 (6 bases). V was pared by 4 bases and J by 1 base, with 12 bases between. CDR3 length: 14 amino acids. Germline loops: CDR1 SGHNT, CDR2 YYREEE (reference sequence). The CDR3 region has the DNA TGTGCCAGCAGCGGAGGAGGGCTATCCTACGAGCAGTACTTC. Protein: CASSGGGLSYEQYF.

Here the CDR3 DNA reads TGTGCCAGCAGTGATGTAGTCACCTCTAACTATGGCTACACCTTC. Translating it yields CASSDVVTSNYGYTF. This rearrangement joins TRBV6-1 to TRBJ1-2; D gene uncertain. The CDR3 runs 15 residues. Germline V gene data show CDR1 as MNHNS and CDR2 as SASEGT. The ends were cut back, 3 bases at V and 0 bases at J, with 11 bases in the middle.

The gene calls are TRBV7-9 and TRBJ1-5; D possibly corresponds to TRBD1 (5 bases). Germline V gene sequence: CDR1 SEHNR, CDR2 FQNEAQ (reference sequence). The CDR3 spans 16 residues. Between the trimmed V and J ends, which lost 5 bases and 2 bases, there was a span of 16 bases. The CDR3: CASSGTDIGRNQPQHF. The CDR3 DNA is TGTGCCAGCAGCGGTACGGACATCGGTCGCAATCAGCCCCAGCATTTT.

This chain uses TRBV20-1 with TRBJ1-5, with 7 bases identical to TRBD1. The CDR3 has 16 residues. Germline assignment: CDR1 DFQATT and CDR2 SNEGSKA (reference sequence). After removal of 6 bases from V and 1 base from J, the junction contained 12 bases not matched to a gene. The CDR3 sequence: CSASHIRQGSNQPQHF. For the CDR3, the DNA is TGCAGTGCCAGTCATATTCGACAGGGAAGCAATCAGCCCCAGCATTTT.

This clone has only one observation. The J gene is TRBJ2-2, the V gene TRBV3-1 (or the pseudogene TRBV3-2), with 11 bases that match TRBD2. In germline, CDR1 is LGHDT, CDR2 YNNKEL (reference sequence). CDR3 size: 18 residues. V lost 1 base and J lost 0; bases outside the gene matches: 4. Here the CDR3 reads CASSQGLAGRSNTGELFF. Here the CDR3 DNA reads TGTGCCAGCAGCCAAGGACTAGCGGGGAGATCGAACACCGGGGAGCTGTTTTTT.

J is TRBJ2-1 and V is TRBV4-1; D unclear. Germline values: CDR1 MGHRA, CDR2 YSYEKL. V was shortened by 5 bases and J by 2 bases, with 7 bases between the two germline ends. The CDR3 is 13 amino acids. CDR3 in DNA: TGCGCCAGCAGCGAGCAACCCTACAATGAGCAGTTCTTC. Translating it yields CASSEQPYNEQFF.

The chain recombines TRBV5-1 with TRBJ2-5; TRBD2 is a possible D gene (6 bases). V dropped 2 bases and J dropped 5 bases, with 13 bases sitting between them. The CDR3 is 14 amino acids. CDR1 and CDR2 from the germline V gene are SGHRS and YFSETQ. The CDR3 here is CASSLFGGFETQYF. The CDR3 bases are TGCGCCAGCAGCTTATTCGGGGGATTTGAGACCCAGTACTTC.

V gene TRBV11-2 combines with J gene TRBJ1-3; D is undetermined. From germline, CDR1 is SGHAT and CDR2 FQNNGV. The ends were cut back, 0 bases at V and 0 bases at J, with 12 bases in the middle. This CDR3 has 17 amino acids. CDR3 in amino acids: CASSLDLSFFSGNTIYF. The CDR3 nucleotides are TGTGCCAGCAGCTTAGATTTAAGCTTTTTCTCTGGAAACACCATATATTTT.

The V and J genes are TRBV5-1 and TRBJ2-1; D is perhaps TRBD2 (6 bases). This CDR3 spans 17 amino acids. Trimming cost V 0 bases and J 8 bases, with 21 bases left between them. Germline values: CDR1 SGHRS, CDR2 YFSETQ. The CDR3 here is CASSLVPGLLAAYEQFF. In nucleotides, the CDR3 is TGCGCCAGCAGCTTGGTACCGGGACTCCTTGCCGCCTATGAGCAGTTCTTC.